The next 9 T cell receptor beta chains were all read from a single sample in a study of blood T cell repertoires in COVID-19. Only in-frame clones appear in the TCRdb table, and some are missing; sequencing was by immunoSEQ multiplex PCR. The table records about 270,000 clones, 86% of them present only once. The sequenced sample consisted of PBMCs or T cells enriched from blood (not recorded which). The receptors were gathered from a woman between 18 and 29 years old who had recovered from COVID-19.

The sample holds a few counts of this clone. The V and J genes are TRBV27 and TRBJ1-1; weak D call: TRBD1 (5 bases). The CDR3 extends over 15 amino acids. The V gene's germline CDR1 is MNHEY and CDR2 SMNVEV (reference sequence). Trimming took off 5 bases at V and 1 base at J, with 14 bases between the two ends. This CDR3 reads CASSLSRAWNTEAFF. In DNA form, the CDR3 reads TGTGCCAGCAGTCTTTCCAGGGCCTGGAACACTGAAGCTTTCTTT.

This chain's CDR3 is CASSTLPYEQYF. CDR3 DNA: TGTGCCAGTAGTACTCTACCCTACGAGCAGTACTTC. The V call is TRBV19, the J call TRBJ2-7; no definite D call. This CDR3 contains 12 residues. V lost 4 bases, J lost 2 bases, and 6 bases lay in between. Germline-derived CDR1 and CDR2 are LNHDA and SQIVND (reference sequence).

The chain joins TRBV18 to TRBJ1-1; 8 positions match TRBD1. The germline V gene encodes CDR1 KGHSH and CDR2 LQKENI. V was clipped by 6 bases and J by 6 bases; unmatched bases: 3. The CDR3 totals 12 residues. In DNA, the CDR3 is TGTGCCAGCTCCGACAGGGGTGCTGAAGCTTTCTTT. It encodes CASSDRGAEAFF.

This sequence joins TRBV10-3 and TRBJ1-5; perhaps TRBD1 as D (5 bases). This CDR3 region has 14 residues. Germline V gene lookup returns CDR1 ENHRY and CDR2 SYGVKD. Deletions cut 10 bases from V and 3 bases from J, with 16 bases between. CDR3 coding DNA: TGTGCCACCAAAGCGACAGAGGACAATCAGCCCCAGCATTTT. Its translation is CATKATEDNQPQHF.

This clone came up once. V and J are TRBV14 and TRBJ2-2, with a weak D call TRBD2 (5 bases). V was clipped by 1 base and J by 3 bases, with 15 bases between them. This CDR3 is 17 amino acids long. The germline V gene encodes CDR1 SGHDN and CDR2 FVKESK. The CDR3 DNA follows: TGTGCCAGCAGCCAAGGGGGTCCCAGAGCGGACACCGGGGAGCTGTTTTTT. Translated, it gives CASSQGGPRADTGELFF.

The chain joins TRBV7-6 to TRBJ2-2; 12 bases map to TRBD2. J gave up 2 bases and V 3 bases, and 1 base lay outside the gene matches. CDR3 length equals 16 residues. CDR1 and CDR2 from the germline V gene are SGHVS and FNYEAQ. This chain's CDR3 is CASSLTSGGNTGELFF. The CDR3 DNA reads TGTGCCAGCAGCTTGACTAGCGGGGGAAACACCGGGGAGCTGTTTTTT.

Written as DNA, the CDR3 is TGTGCCAGCAGCTCGAGCGGGAGAGACACAGATACGCAGTATTTT. The encoded protein is CASSSSGRDTDTQYF. The chain is built from TRBV7-2 and TRBJ2-3, with TRBD2 matching 8 bases. The ends lost 4 bases at V and 2 bases at J; junction bases unmatched: 5. The CDR3 has 15 amino acids. The germline CDR1 and CDR2 sequences are SGHTA and FQGNSA.

The V and J genes are TRBV10-2 and TRBJ2-2; the D gene is possibly TRBD2 (6 bases). The V end lost 8 bases, the J end lost 1 base, and 11 bases lay between the germline ends. CDR1 and CDR2 from the germline V gene are WSHSY and SAAADI. The length of the CDR3 is 14 residues. In nucleotides, the CDR3 is TGCGCCAGCCGTGGGGGACTGAACACCGGGGAGCTGTTTTTT. This codes for CASRGGLNTGELFF.

The CDR3, as DNA: TGTGCCAGCAGCACCCGGGACAGGGAATTCAACACTGAAGCTTTCTTT. This translates into CASSTRDREFNTEAFF. J is TRBJ1-1 and V is TRBV21-1; the table names TRBD1, a call not compared with the DNA. TRBV21-1 has pseudogene status. CDR3 size: 16 residues.